These T cell receptor beta chains were read from a single sample in a study of OX40 agonist ivuxolimab in advanced cancers. Here immunoSEQ multiplex PCR was the method, and the copy in TCRdb shows in-frame clones only, minus some. Of tens of thousands of clones listed, 80% to 90% are singletons. The sample here was CD4+ or CD8+ T cells sorted from blood, taken in a trial of the OX40 agonist ivuxolimab. The source of these receptors is an adult with an advanced solid tumor such as melanoma, head and neck, liver or kidney cancer. The CDR3 runs from the conserved cysteine through the conserved F or W. The order of the fields is CDR3 length, clone size, D gene, J gene, V gene, CDR3 DNA, CDR3 protein. D genes are given only for firm matches. For some rows the clone size is stated as once, few or many, or as a class when expanded; others skip it.

cdr3_length: 15
clone_size: .
d_call: .
j_call: TRBJ2-3
v_call: TRBV2
cdr3_nt: TGTGCCAGCAGTGAGAGACGTACTAGCACAGATACGCAGTATTTT
cdr3_aa: CASSERRTSTDTQYF

cdr3_length: 15
clone_size: .
d_call: .
j_call: TRBJ2-1
v_call: TRBV7-9
cdr3_nt: TGTGCCAGCAGCTTACGGCCCCGCTCCTACAATGAGCAGTTCTTC
cdr3_aa: CASSLRPRSYNEQFF

cdr3_length: 14
clone_size: .
d_call: .
j_call: TRBJ2-2
v_call: TRBV7-2
cdr3_nt: TGTGCCAGCAGCTACCCCGCGAACACCGGGGAGCTGTTTTTT
cdr3_aa: CASSYPANTGELFF

cdr3_length: 15
clone_size: .
d_call: .
j_call: TRBJ1-5
v_call: TRBV30
cdr3_nt: TGTGCCTGGAGTAGCGGGTCCCTTAGCAATCAGCCCCAGCATTTT
cdr3_aa: CAWSSGSLSNQPQHF

cdr3_length: 14
clone_size: .
d_call: .
j_call: TRBJ2-5
v_call: TRBV27
cdr3_nt: TGTGCCAGCAGTTTAAAGTCCGTCCAAGAGACCCAGTACTTC
cdr3_aa: CASSLKSVQETQYF

cdr3_length: 14
clone_size: once
d_call: TRBD1
j_call: TRBJ2-7
v_call: TRBV7-2
cdr3_nt: TGTGCCAGCATCTCCCGGGACAGGGCCTACGAGCAGTACTTC
cdr3_aa: CASISRDRAYEQYF

cdr3_length: 14
clone_size: .
d_call: .
j_call: TRBJ1-6
v_call: TRBV15
cdr3_nt: TGTGCCACCAGCAGAGGGGATGGGGTATCACCCCTCCACTTT
cdr3_aa: CATSRGDGVSPLHF

cdr3_length: 16
clone_size: .
d_call: TRBD2
j_call: TRBJ2-1
v_call: TRBV27
cdr3_nt: TGTGCCAGCAGTTTATGGGCTAGCGGGTCCTACAATGAGCAGTTCTTC
cdr3_aa: CASSLWASGSYNEQFF

cdr3_length: 19
clone_size: .
d_call: .
j_call: TRBJ2-1
v_call: TRBV7-6
cdr3_nt: TGTGCCAGCAGCTTAGGATTTAGCCTGAGCCGGCGGTCCTACAATGAGCAGTTCTTC
cdr3_aa: CASSLGFSLSRRSYNEQFF

cdr3_length: 14
clone_size: .
d_call: .
j_call: TRBJ2-5
v_call: TRBV29-1
cdr3_nt: TGCAGCGTTGGAAGCGGGACGGCAGGGGGGACCCAGTACTTC
cdr3_aa: CSVGSGTAGGTQYF

cdr3_length: 15
clone_size: .
d_call: .
j_call: TRBJ1-5
v_call: TRBV27
cdr3_nt: TGTGCCAGCAGCCGAACAGGGAATAGCAATCAGCCCCAGCATTTT
cdr3_aa: CASSRTGNSNQPQHF

cdr3_length: 15
clone_size: .
d_call: TRBD2
j_call: TRBJ2-1
v_call: TRBV5-4
cdr3_nt: TGTGCCAGCAGCTTGGGCGGGGGGGGCTACAATGAGCAGTTCTTC
cdr3_aa: CASSLGGGGYNEQFF

cdr3_length: 15
clone_size: .
d_call: .
j_call: TRBJ2-7
v_call: TRBV5-1
cdr3_nt: TGCGCCAGCAGCCGCACAAGGGCTGGGGGGTACGAGCAGTACTTC
cdr3_aa: CASSRTRAGGYEQYF

cdr3_length: 16
clone_size: .
d_call: .
j_call: TRBJ1-1
v_call: TRBV5-1
cdr3_nt: TGCGCCAGCAGATTGGGGACGGTAGTAATGAACACTGAAGCTTTCTTT
cdr3_aa: CASRLGTVVMNTEAFF

cdr3_length: 14
clone_size: .
d_call: .
j_call: TRBJ2-3
v_call: TRBV18
cdr3_nt: TGTGCCAGCTCCCACCGGACTAGCACAGATACGCAGTATTTT
cdr3_aa: CASSHRTSTDTQYF

cdr3_length: 13
clone_size: .
d_call: .
j_call: TRBJ2-1
v_call: TRBV28
cdr3_nt: TGTGCCAGCAAACCGGGACGCCACAATGAGCAGTTCTTC
cdr3_aa: CASKPGRHNEQFF

cdr3_length: 15
clone_size: .
d_call: .
j_call: TRBJ1-5
v_call: TRBV19
cdr3_nt: TGTGCCAGTAAGGACGGGGACTTTGGAAATCAGCCCCAGCATTTT
cdr3_aa: CASKDGDFGNQPQHF

cdr3_length: 14
clone_size: .
d_call: .
j_call: TRBJ2-7
v_call: TRBV5-1
cdr3_nt: TGCGCCAGCAGCTTTCAGGGGGGGATCTACGAGCAGTACTTC
cdr3_aa: CASSFQGGIYEQYF

cdr3_length: 14
clone_size: .
d_call: .
j_call: TRBJ2-7
v_call: TRBV7-2
cdr3_nt: TGTGCCAGCAACCAGGTTTTGGGGCGGTACGAGCAGTACTTC
cdr3_aa: CASNQVLGRYEQYF

cdr3_length: 17
clone_size: .
d_call: .
j_call: TRBJ2-5
v_call: TRBV27
cdr3_nt: TGTGCCAGCAGTCCCTTTTCCAGGGAATGGGACCAAGAGACCCAGTACTTC
cdr3_aa: CASSPFSREWDQETQYF

cdr3_length: 11
clone_size: .
d_call: .
j_call: TRBJ2-1
v_call: TRBV20-1
cdr3_nt: TGCAGTGCTTACTCGCGACATGAGCAGTTCTTC
cdr3_aa: CSAYSRHEQFF

cdr3_length: 14
clone_size: .
d_call: TRBD2
j_call: TRBJ2-2
v_call: TRBV6-5
cdr3_nt: TGTGCCAGCAGTCTAGCGGGGAACACCGGGGAGCTGTTTTTT
cdr3_aa: CASSLAGNTGELFF

cdr3_length: 15
clone_size: .
d_call: .
j_call: TRBJ1-5
v_call: TRBV6-1
cdr3_nt: TGTGCCAGCAGCCCGACTCTCGGGGAGCTACAGCCCCAGCATTTT
cdr3_aa: CASSPTLGELQPQHF

cdr3_length: 15
clone_size: once
d_call: .
j_call: TRBJ2-3
v_call: TRBV14
cdr3_nt: TGTGCCAGCAGCCGGTCGATTCCCAGAGCAGATACGCAGTATTTT
cdr3_aa: CASSRSIPRADTQYF

cdr3_length: 14
clone_size: .
d_call: .
j_call: TRBJ1-1
v_call: TRBV5-5
cdr3_nt: TGTGCCAGCAGCTTGGACCTGATGGGCACTGAAGCTTTCTTT
cdr3_aa: CASSLDLMGTEAFF

cdr3_length: 13
clone_size: once
d_call: .
j_call: TRBJ1-2
v_call: TRBV7-8
cdr3_nt: TGTGCCAGCAGCTTAGTTTTGGACGGAACGTACACCTTC
cdr3_aa: CASSLVLDGTYTF

cdr3_length: 17
clone_size: few
d_call: .
j_call: TRBJ2-3
v_call: TRBV7-8
cdr3_nt: TGTGCCAGCAGCTTAGAATCCGCGGGATCGGGGTCAGATACGCAGTATTTT
cdr3_aa: CASSLESAGSGSDTQYF

cdr3_length: 16
clone_size: .
d_call: .
j_call: TRBJ1-1
v_call: TRBV7-8
cdr3_nt: TGTGCCAGCAGCTTAATGTGGGTCAGGGGAGTATCCGAAGCTTTCTTT
cdr3_aa: CASSLMWVRGVSEAFF

cdr3_length: 15
clone_size: few
d_call: .
j_call: TRBJ1-2
v_call: TRBV11-3
cdr3_nt: TGTGCCAGCAGTCCCGCCGGGACACTCAACTATGGCTACACCTTC
cdr3_aa: CASSPAGTLNYGYTF

cdr3_length: 14
clone_size: once
d_call: .
j_call: TRBJ1-2
v_call: TRBV5-1
cdr3_nt: TGCGCCAGCAGCTTGGACGGGGGGGCGCTTGGCTACACCTTC
cdr3_aa: CASSLDGGALGYTF

cdr3_length: 12
clone_size: .
d_call: .
j_call: TRBJ1-2
v_call: TRBV30
cdr3_nt: TGTGCCTGGAGGAACGGGTTCTATGGCTACACCTTC
cdr3_aa: CAWRNGFYGYTF

cdr3_length: 13
clone_size: .
d_call: .
j_call: TRBJ2-7
v_call: TRBV19
cdr3_nt: TGTGCCAGTAGTATGGTCAGCGGAGAAGAGCAGTACTTC
cdr3_aa: CASSMVSGEEQYF

cdr3_length: 13
clone_size: .
d_call: .
j_call: TRBJ1-2
v_call: TRBV5-1
cdr3_nt: TGCGCCAGCAGTTTCGACTCTAACTATGGCTACACCTTC
cdr3_aa: CASSFDSNYGYTF

cdr3_length: 14
clone_size: .
d_call: TRBD1
j_call: TRBJ2-5
v_call: TRBV5-1
cdr3_nt: TGCGCCAGCAGTGACAGGGTAGACGGAGAGACCCAGTACTTC
cdr3_aa: CASSDRVDGETQYF

cdr3_length: 14
clone_size: .
d_call: TRBD2
j_call: TRBJ2-1
v_call: TRBV7-3
cdr3_nt: TGTGCCAGCAGGCGGACTAGCGGAAGAGGTGAGCAGTTCTTC
cdr3_aa: CASRRTSGRGEQFF

cdr3_length: 14
clone_size: .
d_call: .
j_call: TRBJ1-2
v_call: TRBV4-1
cdr3_nt: TGCGCCAGCAGCCAGGCGGCGTTGGACTATGGCTACACCTTC
cdr3_aa: CASSQAALDYGYTF

cdr3_length: 13
clone_size: .
d_call: .
j_call: TRBJ2-1
v_call: TRBV2
cdr3_nt: TGTGCCAGCAGTTCGGACTCGTACAATGAGCAGTTCTTC
cdr3_aa: CASSSDSYNEQFF

cdr3_length: 14
clone_size: few
d_call: TRBD2
j_call: TRBJ2-3
v_call: TRBV4-2
cdr3_nt: TGTGCCAGCAGCCAAGACTTACGGGGACTAGTTCAGTATTTT
cdr3_aa: CASSQDLRGLVQYF

cdr3_length: 14
clone_size: .
d_call: TRBD2
j_call: TRBJ2-5
v_call: TRBV6-5
cdr3_nt: TGTGCCAGCAGAAGACTAGCGGGAACAGAGACCCAGTACTTC
cdr3_aa: CASRRLAGTETQYF

cdr3_length: 15
clone_size: once
d_call: TRBD1
j_call: TRBJ2-1
v_call: TRBV30
cdr3_nt: TGTGCCTGGAGTGTCCGACAGGGTACCTACAATGAGCAGTTCTTC
cdr3_aa: CAWSVRQGTYNEQFF

cdr3_length: 13
clone_size: once
d_call: .
j_call: TRBJ1-1
v_call: TRBV5-1
cdr3_nt: TGCGCCAGCAGCTTGCAACAGAACACTGAAGCTTTCTTT
cdr3_aa: CASSLQQNTEAFF

cdr3_length: 16
clone_size: .
d_call: TRBD2
j_call: TRBJ2-1
v_call: TRBV7-3
cdr3_nt: TGTGCCAGCAGCTCGCTTAGCGGGTTCTCCTACAATGAGCAGTTCTTC
cdr3_aa: CASSSLSGFSYNEQFF

cdr3_length: 14
clone_size: .
d_call: .
j_call: TRBJ1-1
v_call: TRBV5-1
cdr3_nt: TGCGCCAGCAGCTGGCAGGGGAGAAACACTGAAGCTTTCTTT
cdr3_aa: CASSWQGRNTEAFF

cdr3_length: 14
clone_size: .
d_call: TRBD1
j_call: TRBJ2-1
v_call: TRBV7-6
cdr3_nt: TGTGCCAGCAGCCTTACGACAGGGGAAAATGAGCAGTTCTTC
cdr3_aa: CASSLTTGENEQFF

cdr3_length: 15
clone_size: few
d_call: TRBD1
j_call: TRBJ2-5
v_call: TRBV5-1
cdr3_nt: TGCGCCAGCAGCTTGACAGGGGGCTGGGGAGAGACCCAGTACTTC
cdr3_aa: CASSLTGGWGETQYF

cdr3_length: 15
clone_size: .
d_call: .
j_call: TRBJ1-2
v_call: TRBV6-6
cdr3_nt: TGTGCCAGCAGTACCGGGCCAGGAGAAGGCTATGGCTACACCTTC
cdr3_aa: CASSTGPGEGYGYTF

cdr3_length: 17
clone_size: .
d_call: TRBD2
j_call: TRBJ2-1
v_call: TRBV9
cdr3_nt: TGTGCCAGCAGCCTAGGGACTAGCGGGAGTAGCTACAATGAGCAGTTCTTC
cdr3_aa: CASSLGTSGSSYNEQFF

cdr3_length: 14
clone_size: .
d_call: .
j_call: TRBJ2-3
v_call: TRBV5-1
cdr3_nt: TGCGCCAGCCTGCTGGGAGGAGGCTCAGATACGCAGTATTTT
cdr3_aa: CASLLGGGSDTQYF

cdr3_length: 16
clone_size: .
d_call: .
j_call: TRBJ2-1
v_call: TRBV5-4
cdr3_nt: TGTGCCAGCACCCAGGGGGGGCTACAGGGGATAGATGAGCAGTTCTTC
cdr3_aa: CASTQGGLQGIDEQFF

cdr3_length: 14
clone_size: .
d_call: .
j_call: TRBJ1-1
v_call: TRBV6-6
cdr3_nt: TGTGCCAGCAGTCAACCAGACAGGCGAGGTGAAGCTTTCTTT
cdr3_aa: CASSQPDRRGEAFF

cdr3_length: 14
clone_size: .
d_call: .
j_call: TRBJ1-2
v_call: TRBV5-1
cdr3_nt: TGCGCCAGCAGCTTGGGGGCTGCTAACTATGGCTACACCTTC
cdr3_aa: CASSLGAANYGYTF

cdr3_length: 13
clone_size: .
d_call: .
j_call: TRBJ1-4
v_call: TRBV28
cdr3_nt: TGTGCCAGCAGTCCGTTAACTAATGAAAAACTGTTTTTT
cdr3_aa: CASSPLTNEKLFF